This T cell receptor beta chain derives from a study of T cells in localized non-small cell lung cancer (TCRdb year 2020). Notes on the research overall: The study examined T cell repertoires in a few hundred patients with early-stage NSCLC and compared tumors with uninvolved tumor-adjacent lungs. The cohort consisted of about 240 treatment-naive NSCLC patients whose localized lung tumors had been resected. The mean age of the NSCLC patients was roughly 70 years, with approximately 130 men and around 100 women. Overall results and qualifications from the work: A median of approximately 62 of the top 100 tumor clones turned up in the paired uninvolved adjacent lung, and some 27 of those clones also ranked among the top 100 of that same adjacent lung. Uninvolved tumor-adjacent lung showed the highest T cell clonality, higher than tumor, which suggests more focused antigenic responses in the adjacent lung. Higher blood T cell density associated with longer overall survival, while higher adjacent-lung clonality associated with shorter survival. Because the study design was exploratory, TCR variables were selected using unadjusted p-values without false-discovery rate correction. Because multi-region tumor sequencing was not done, intratumor heterogeneity could not be ruled out.

In the case of this clone: Its antigen remains unidentified. No base quality values were provided; no much bigger clone lies one nucleotide off.

At diagnosis, peripheral blood, uninvolved tumor-adjacent lung and tumor were collected and stored as a combination of fresh-frozen and FFPE material. For TCR repertoire profiling, blood samples were analyzed in the form of peripheral blood mononuclear cells. The CDR3 contains 13 residues, cysteine and phenylalanine counted. The DNA shown is the 39-base CDR3, in frame from base 1. V was cut back by 5 bases and J by 4 bases, leaving a gap of 12 bases between them. CDR1 and CDR2, per the germline V gene, are LGHNA and YNFKEQ. TCR beta CDR3 regions were sequenced from DNA using the immunoSEQ Assay. As for how the authors treated the data: To compute T cell density, TCR beta template counts were normalized to usable DNA, which was estimated by amplifying housekeeping genes. The preseqR package was used to estimate richness by extrapolating to 400,000 templates for PBMC samples and to 120,000 templates for tissue samples. Clonality was taken to be one minus Pielou's evenness. Differential abundance testing on productive amino-acid clonotypes, with a minimum total count of 5 and an alpha of 0.1, was used to identify tissue-enriched TCRs. The Jaccard Index and the Morisita Overlap Index were used to measure repertoire overlap between compartments. GLIPH grouped TCR beta CDR3s together with public tetramer-defined viral CDR3s, and a viral motif had to include at least three viral sequences and also show V-gene enrichment. TCRdb's version of the immuneACCESS table is confined to in-frame rearrangements and falls short of the full clone set. An unresolved V gene accounts for under half of the shortfall where checked; the remainder is of unknown origin. The V and J calls and clone size come from that table; D and trimming were worked out from the DNA. Within this sample are about 24,000 clones, with roughly 87% of them counted one time only. The ten largest clones represent 25% to 35% of the sample.

This clonotype originated in a male donor at least 60 years old with stage I squamous cell lung carcinoma. The sequencing used peripheral blood, collected before any cancer treatment. This sequence uses TRBV4-2 and TRBJ2-7; 5 matching bases give a weak D call of TRBD2. The CDR3 corresponds to CASSFHREYEQYF. The DNA is as follows: TGTGCCAGCAGCTTCCACCGGGAATACGAGCAGTACTTC.